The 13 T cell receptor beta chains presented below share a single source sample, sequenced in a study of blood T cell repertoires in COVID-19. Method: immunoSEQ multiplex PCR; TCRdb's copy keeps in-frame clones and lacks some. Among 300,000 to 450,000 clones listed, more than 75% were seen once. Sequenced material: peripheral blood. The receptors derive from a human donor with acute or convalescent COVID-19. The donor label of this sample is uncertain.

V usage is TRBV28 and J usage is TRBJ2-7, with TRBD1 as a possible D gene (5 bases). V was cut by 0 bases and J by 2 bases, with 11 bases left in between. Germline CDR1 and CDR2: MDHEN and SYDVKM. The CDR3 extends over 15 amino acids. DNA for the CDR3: TGTGCCAGCAGTTTATGGAAGGGGCTAACCTACGAGCAGTACTTC. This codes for CASSLWKGLTYEQYF.

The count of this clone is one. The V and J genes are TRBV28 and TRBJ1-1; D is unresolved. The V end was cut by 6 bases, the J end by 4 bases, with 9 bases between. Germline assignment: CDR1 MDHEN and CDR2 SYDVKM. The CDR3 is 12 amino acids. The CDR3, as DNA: TGTGCCAGCAGCCTAGGTACCACTGAAGCTTTCTTT. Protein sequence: CASSLGTTEAFF.

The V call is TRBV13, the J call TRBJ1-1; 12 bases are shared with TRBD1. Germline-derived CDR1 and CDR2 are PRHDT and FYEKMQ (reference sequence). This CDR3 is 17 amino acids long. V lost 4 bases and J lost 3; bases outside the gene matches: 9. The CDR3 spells CASSSSPGQGADTEAFF. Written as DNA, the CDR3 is TGTGCCAGCAGCTCAAGCCCGGGACAGGGGGCAGACACTGAAGCTTTCTTT.

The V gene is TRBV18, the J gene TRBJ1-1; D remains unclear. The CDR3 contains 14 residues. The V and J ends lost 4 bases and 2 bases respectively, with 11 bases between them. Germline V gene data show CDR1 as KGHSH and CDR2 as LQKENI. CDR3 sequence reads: CASSLLDSNTEAFF. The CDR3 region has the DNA TGTGCCAGCTCACTCCTTGACTCTAACACTGAAGCTTTCTTT.

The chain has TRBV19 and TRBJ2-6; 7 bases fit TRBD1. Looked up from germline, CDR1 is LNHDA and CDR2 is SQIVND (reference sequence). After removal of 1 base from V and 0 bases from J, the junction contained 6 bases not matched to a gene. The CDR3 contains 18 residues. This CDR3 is CASSIGRQGYSGANVLTF. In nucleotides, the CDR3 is TGTGCCAGTAGTATAGGTAGACAGGGATACTCTGGGGCCAACGTCCTGACTTTC.

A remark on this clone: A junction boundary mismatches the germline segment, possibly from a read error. This chain's CDR3 is CASSETGTGVWYVQYF. In nucleotides, the CDR3 is TGTGCCAGCAGTGAGACCGGGACAGGGGTTTGGTACGTGCAGTACTTC. The chain couples TRBV6-1 to TRBJ2-7, with 10 bases aligning to TRBD1. The CDR3 length is 16 residues. Germline V CDR1 and CDR2: MNHNS, SASEGT.

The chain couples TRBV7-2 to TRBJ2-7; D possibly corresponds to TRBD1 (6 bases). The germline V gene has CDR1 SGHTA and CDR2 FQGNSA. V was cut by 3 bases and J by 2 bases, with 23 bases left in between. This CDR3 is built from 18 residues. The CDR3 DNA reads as TGTGCCAGCAGCTTTAGAAAGGCCCCTGAGAAGGGGGCCTACGAGCAGTACTTC. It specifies CASSFRKAPEKGAYEQYF.

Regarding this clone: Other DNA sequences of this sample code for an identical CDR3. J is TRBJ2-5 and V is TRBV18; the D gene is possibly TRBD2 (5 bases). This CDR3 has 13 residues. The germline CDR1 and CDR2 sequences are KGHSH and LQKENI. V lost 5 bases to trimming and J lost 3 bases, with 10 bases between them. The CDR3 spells CASSSGLEETQYF. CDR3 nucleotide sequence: TGTGCCAGCTCATCTGGACTGGAAGAGACCCAGTACTTC. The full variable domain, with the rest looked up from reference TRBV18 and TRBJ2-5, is NAGVMQNPRHLVRRRGQEARLRCSPMKGHSHVYWYRQLPEEGLKFMVYLQKENIIDESGMPKERFSAEFPKEGPSILRIQQVVRGDSAAYFCASSSGLEETQYFGPGTRLLVL.

The CDR3 is CASSRGQGSPLHF. CDR3 nucleotides: TGTGCCAGTAGCAGGGGACAAGGTTCACCCCTCCACTTT. J is TRBJ1-6 and V is TRBV19, with TRBD1 as a possible D gene (6 bases). Trimming took off 6 bases at V and 9 bases at J, with 12 bases between the two ends. Germline CDR1 is LNHDA and CDR2 is SQIVND (reference sequence). The CDR3 is 13 amino acids.

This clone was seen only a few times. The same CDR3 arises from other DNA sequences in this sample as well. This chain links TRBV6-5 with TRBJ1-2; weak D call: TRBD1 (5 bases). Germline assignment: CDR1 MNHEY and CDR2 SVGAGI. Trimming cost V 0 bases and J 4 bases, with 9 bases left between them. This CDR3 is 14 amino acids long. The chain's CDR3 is CASSYSGGSYGYTF. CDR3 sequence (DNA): TGTGCCAGCAGTTACTCGGGGGGGTCCTATGGCTACACCTTC.

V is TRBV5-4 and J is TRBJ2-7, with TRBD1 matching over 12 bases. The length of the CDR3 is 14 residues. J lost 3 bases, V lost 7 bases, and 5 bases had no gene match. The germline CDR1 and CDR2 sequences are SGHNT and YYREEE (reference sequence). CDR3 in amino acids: CASGTGGAFYEQYF. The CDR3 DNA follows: TGTGCCAGCGGGACAGGGGGCGCATTCTACGAGCAGTACTTC.

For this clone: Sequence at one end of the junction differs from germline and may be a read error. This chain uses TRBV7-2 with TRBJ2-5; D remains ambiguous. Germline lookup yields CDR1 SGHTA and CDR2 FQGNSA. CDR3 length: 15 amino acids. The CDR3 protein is CASGLSSGSQETQYF. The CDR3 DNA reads TGTGCCAGCGGCTTATCTTCAGGATCACAAGAGACCCAGTACTTC.

The CDR3 region is CASSLMAGSGNQPQHF. CDR3 nucleotide sequence: TGTGCCAGCAGCTTAATGGCAGGCTCCGGCAATCAGCCCCAGCATTTT. The V and J genes are TRBV7-9 and TRBJ1-5, with D hard to call. CDR3 length equals 16 residues. Looked up from germline, CDR1 is SEHNR and CDR2 is FQNEAQ (reference sequence). V dropped 2 bases and J dropped 2 bases, with 13 bases sitting between them.